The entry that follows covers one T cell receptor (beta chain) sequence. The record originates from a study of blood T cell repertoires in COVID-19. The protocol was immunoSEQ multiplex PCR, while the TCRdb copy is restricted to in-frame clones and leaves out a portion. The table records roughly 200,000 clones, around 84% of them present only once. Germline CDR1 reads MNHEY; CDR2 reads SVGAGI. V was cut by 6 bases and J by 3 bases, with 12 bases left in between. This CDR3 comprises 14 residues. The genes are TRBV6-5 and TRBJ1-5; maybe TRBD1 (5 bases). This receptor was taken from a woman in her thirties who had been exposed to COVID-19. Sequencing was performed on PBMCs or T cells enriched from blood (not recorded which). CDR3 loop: CASRTTALNQPQHF. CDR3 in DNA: TGTGCCAGCAGAACGACAGCACTCAATCAGCCCCAGCATTTT.